This T cell receptor (beta chain) originates from a study of blood T cell repertoires in COVID-19 (dated by TCRdb to 2018 to 2020). Notes on the research overall: The collaborator samples originated in the United States, Italy and Spain and spanned the acute and convalescent phases of COVID-19. Where HLA class I and class II types were available, the types were taken from metadata supplied by the sample provider, not from assay-based typing. The repertoires were released in a freely available public database meant as a resource for research on the immune response to SARS-CoV-2. Nearly every sample came with metadata listing a de-identified subject ID, COVID-19 status, age in years and sex. The samples were drawn from the first 160 participants of the ongoing ImmuneRACE study and from 1,254 subjects provided by 6 global collaborators. The dataset comprised deeply sampled blood TCRbeta repertoires from subjects exposed to, actively infected with, or recovered from COVID-19. The material from the prospective study consisted of cDNA or gDNA derived from T cells, B-cell-depleted T cells, or PBMCs.

The immunoSEQ Assay, a bias-controlled multiplex PCR, was used to amplify TCRbeta CDR3 regions from genomic DNA. For the original study's pipeline: Nucleated cell counts per sample were estimated from amplification of reference gene primers within the assay. Sequence reads were collapsed and filtered to measure the absolute abundance of every unique TCRbeta CDR3 rearrangement. For each sample, productive Simpson clonality was calculated as the square root of Simpson's diversity index across productive rearrangements. TCRdb took over this immuneACCESS table, retaining in-frame rearrangements with V and J assigned. Such tables are incomplete; in checked studies, under half of the missing clones stem from an unresolved V gene, and the remainder is unexplained. The V and J calls and the clone size are those of that table, but D and trimming were determined from the DNA. The sample table lists 70,000 to 95,000 clones, about 92% of them with a count of one. The ten biggest clones cover under 7.5% of the sample.

The collaborating institutions used their own protocols to collect whole blood in K2EDTA tubes. For TCRbeta analysis, collaborators shipped samples in one of three forms: frozen whole blood, isolated PBMCs, or DNA extracted from either of those sample types. The paper as a whole reports these results and caveats: The quantity of clinical and demographic metadata differed by source and by participant and was supplied without curation.

Concerning this clone: Its antigen is unknown. No base qualities exist here, and no much larger clone lies one base off it.

Sequences were obtained from peripheral blood. The receptor comes from a woman aged 55-69 years with active COVID-19.

The CDR3 loop reads CASSPRQGAESGEQYF. In nucleotide form, the sequence is TGTGCCAGCTCACCTAGACAGGGAGCAGAATCGGGAGAGCAGTACTTC. In this chain, TRBV18 is recombined with TRBJ2-7; 7 bases in the middle match TRBD1. The CDR1 and CDR2 encoded by the germline V gene are KGHSH and LQKENI. Unmatched junction bases come to 15, with V trimmed by 3 bases and J by 7 bases. From its cysteine to its phenylalanine, the CDR3 spans 16 amino acids. This entry keeps only the CDR3 DNA: 48 bases, framed from base 1.